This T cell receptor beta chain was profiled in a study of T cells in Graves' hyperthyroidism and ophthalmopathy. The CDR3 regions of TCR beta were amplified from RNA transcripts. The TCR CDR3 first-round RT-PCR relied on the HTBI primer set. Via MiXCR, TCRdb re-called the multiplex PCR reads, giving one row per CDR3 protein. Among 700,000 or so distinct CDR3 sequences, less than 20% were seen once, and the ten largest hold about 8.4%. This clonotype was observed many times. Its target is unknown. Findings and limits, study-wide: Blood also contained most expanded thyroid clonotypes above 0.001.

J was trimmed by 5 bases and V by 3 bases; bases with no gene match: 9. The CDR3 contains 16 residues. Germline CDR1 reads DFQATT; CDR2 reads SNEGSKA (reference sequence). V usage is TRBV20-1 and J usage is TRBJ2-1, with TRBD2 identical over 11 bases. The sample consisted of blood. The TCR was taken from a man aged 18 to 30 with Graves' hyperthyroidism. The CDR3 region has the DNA TGCAGTGCTAGTCTTTCGCCGGGACTAGCGGACAATGAGCAGTTCTTC. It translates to CSASLSPGLADNEQFF.